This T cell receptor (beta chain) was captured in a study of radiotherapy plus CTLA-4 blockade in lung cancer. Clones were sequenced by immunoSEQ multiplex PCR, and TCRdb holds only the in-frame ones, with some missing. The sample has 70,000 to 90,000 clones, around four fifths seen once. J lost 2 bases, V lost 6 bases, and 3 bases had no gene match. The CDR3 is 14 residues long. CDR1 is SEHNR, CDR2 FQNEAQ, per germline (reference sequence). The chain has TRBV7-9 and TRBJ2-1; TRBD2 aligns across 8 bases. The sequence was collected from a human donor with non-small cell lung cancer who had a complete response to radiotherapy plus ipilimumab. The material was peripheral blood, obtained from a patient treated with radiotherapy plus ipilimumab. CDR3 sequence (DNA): TGTGCCAGCAGGGCGGGAGGACCCTACAATGAGCAGTTCTTC. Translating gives CASRAGGPYNEQFF. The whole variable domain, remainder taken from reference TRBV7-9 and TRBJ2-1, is DTGVSQNPRHKITKRGQNVTFRCDPISEHNRLYWYRQTLGQGPEFLTYFQNEAQLEKSRLLSDRFSAERPKGSFSTLEIQRTEQGDSAMYLCASRAGGPYNEQFFGPGTRLTVL.